One sample yielded the 14 T cell receptor beta chains listed below, sequenced in a study of memory CD4+ T cells and cytomegalovirus serostatus. Assay used: immunoSEQ multiplex PCR; TCRdb lists only in-frame clones, some missing. In the table there are under 80,000 clones, roughly four fifths of which are singletons. The sort gate was single viable CD3+CD4+CD8-CD45RO+ cells for memory CD4+ T cells. Sequencing was done on a sample of memory CD4+ T cells from blood. These receptors all come from an adult in good health and CMV-seronegative.

This chain joins TRBV30 and TRBJ1-5; D may be TRBD1 (5 bases). V dropped 3 bases and J dropped 5 bases, with 11 bases sitting between them. The CDR3 runs to 13 residues. Germline loops: CDR1 GTSNPN, CDR2 SVGIG (reference sequence). The CDR3 spells CAWSPLGHQPQHF. CDR3 in DNA: TGTGCCTGGAGCCCCTTGGGGCATCAGCCCCAGCATTTT.

CDR3 sequence: CASSPAGSAPNEQFF. The CDR3 DNA sequence: TGCGCCAGCAGCCCCGCTGGGAGTGCCCCCAATGAGCAGTTCTTC. The rearrangement links TRBV5-1 to TRBJ2-1, with D possibly TRBD2 on 5 matching bases. Germline V lookup: CDR1 SGHRS, CDR2 YFSETQ. The V and J ends lost 4 bases and 6 bases respectively, with 17 bases between them. This CDR3 has 15 residues.

V and J are TRBV7-8 and TRBJ2-7; D not certain. Between the trimmed V and J ends, which lost 5 bases and 6 bases, there was a span of 14 bases. CDR3 length: 13 residues. Per germline, CDR1 SGHVS and CDR2 FQNEAQ. CDR3 DNA sequence: TGTGCCAGCAGCCGAAGGACGGCCGTCGAGCAGTACTTC. Translation: CASSRRTAVEQYF.

V gene TRBV30 combines with J gene TRBJ2-1; 11 bases match TRBD2. The V segment lost 1 base and the J segment 14 bases; nucleotides outside the gene matches: 7. Germline loops: CDR1 GTSNPN, CDR2 SVGIG (reference sequence). CDR3 length equals 13 residues. The CDR3 sequence: CAWSETSGGREFF. In nucleotides, the CDR3 is TGTGCCTGGAGTGAAACTAGCGGGGGCCGGGAGTTCTTC.

This rearrangement joins TRBV10-3 to TRBJ1-2, with D unresolved. Germline CDR1 and CDR2: ENHRY and SYGVKD. CDR3 length: 14 residues. The germline V and J ends were trimmed by 3 bases and 6 bases, with 14 bases remaining between them. The CDR3 region is CAISDPRKEDGYTF. The CDR3 DNA reads as TGTGCCATCAGTGACCCTAGGAAAGAGGATGGCTACACCTTC.

V and J are TRBV7-2 and TRBJ2-5, with TRBD1 identical over 12 bases. The CDR3 consists of 16 residues. V shed 2 bases and J 5 bases; nucleotides not matched to a gene: 6. Germline V lookup: CDR1 SGHTA, CDR2 FQGNSA. This CDR3 reads CASSLRGQGARETQYF. The CDR3 coding sequence is TGTGCCAGCAGCTTACGGGGACAGGGGGCGAGGGAGACCCAGTACTTC.

This clone was seen ten or more times. V and J are TRBV28 and TRBJ2-1, with D unresolved. The V gene lost 4 bases and the J gene lost 5 bases, with 6 bases spanning the gap. Germline V gene data show CDR1 as MDHEN and CDR2 as SYDVKM. The CDR3 extends over 12 amino acids. Here the CDR3 reads CASSSANNEQFF. The CDR3, as DNA: TGTGCCAGCAGTTCAGCAAACAATGAGCAGTTCTTC.

This clone was picked up a small number of times. The rearrangement uses TRBV5-3 and TRBJ1-1, with a weak D call TRBD1 (5 bases). Being an ORF, TRBV5-3 has a function that is uncertain. V was clipped by 4 bases and J by 7 bases, with 17 bases between them. CDR3 length: 14 amino acids. The CDR3 coding sequence is TGTGCCAGAAGCACCTTTTGCGGACATAATGAAGCTTTCTTT. Protein sequence: CARSTFCGHNEAFF.

The V gene is TRBV20-1, the J gene TRBJ2-3; no firm D call. Trimming removed 5 bases from V and 6 bases from J, with 9 bases in between. The CDR3 runs 11 residues. The germline gives CDR1 DFQATT, CDR2 SNEGSKA (reference sequence). The CDR3 loop is CSAPPWDTQYF. The CDR3 coding sequence is TGCAGTGCTCCCCCCTGGGATACGCAGTATTTT.

The chain joins TRBV2 to TRBJ2-7; D remains unclear. The CDR3 consists of 11 residues. Trimming took off 6 bases at V and 6 bases at J, with 9 bases between the two ends. Germline V CDR1 and CDR2: SNHLY, FYNNEI. The CDR3 spells CASSRQLEQYF. For the CDR3, the DNA is TGTGCCAGCAGCCGCCAGCTCGAGCAGTACTTC.

The chain employs TRBV29-1 and TRBJ1-4, with D unresolved. This CDR3 is 12 amino acids long. Trimming shortened V by 7 bases and J by 6 bases, and 12 bases separated the two germline ends. Germline loops: CDR1 SQVTM, CDR2 ANQGSEA. The CDR3 coding sequence is TGCAGCGCCCGGTCCCGTGATGAAAAACTGTTTTTT. Translated: CSARSRDEKLFF.

The chain couples TRBV5-4 to TRBJ1-2, with 8 positions matching TRBD1. Germline CDR1 reads SGHNT; CDR2 reads YYREEE (reference sequence). Trimming at V came to 4 bases and at J to 2 bases, leaving 7 bases not matched to a gene. The CDR3 loop spans 15 amino acids. CDR3 loop: CASSPPGQENYGYTF. The DNA for the CDR3 is TGTGCCAGCAGCCCTCCGGGACAGGAAAACTATGGCTACACCTTC.

V gene TRBV7-2 combines with J gene TRBJ2-3, with D perhaps TRBD1 (5 bases). This CDR3 has 15 amino acids. V lost 1 base and J 0 bases, leaving 8 bases between the germline ends. Germline V lookup: CDR1 SGHTA, CDR2 FQGNSA. CDR3 sequence reads: CASSLVAGSTDTQYF. The CDR3 DNA reads as TGTGCCAGCAGCTTAGTGGCAGGGAGCACAGATACGCAGTATTTT.

This clone has a handful of counts. The chain joins TRBV6-1 to TRBJ1-1; 8 bases align to TRBD1. In germline, CDR1 is MNHNS, CDR2 SASEGT. This CDR3 has 15 amino acids. V gave up 0 bases and J gave up 7 bases; unmatched junction bases: 7. The CDR3 region has the DNA TGTGCCAGCAGTGAAGCCCCAGGGGGCCAGGGTGAAGCTTTCTTT. It specifies CASSEAPGGQGEAFF.